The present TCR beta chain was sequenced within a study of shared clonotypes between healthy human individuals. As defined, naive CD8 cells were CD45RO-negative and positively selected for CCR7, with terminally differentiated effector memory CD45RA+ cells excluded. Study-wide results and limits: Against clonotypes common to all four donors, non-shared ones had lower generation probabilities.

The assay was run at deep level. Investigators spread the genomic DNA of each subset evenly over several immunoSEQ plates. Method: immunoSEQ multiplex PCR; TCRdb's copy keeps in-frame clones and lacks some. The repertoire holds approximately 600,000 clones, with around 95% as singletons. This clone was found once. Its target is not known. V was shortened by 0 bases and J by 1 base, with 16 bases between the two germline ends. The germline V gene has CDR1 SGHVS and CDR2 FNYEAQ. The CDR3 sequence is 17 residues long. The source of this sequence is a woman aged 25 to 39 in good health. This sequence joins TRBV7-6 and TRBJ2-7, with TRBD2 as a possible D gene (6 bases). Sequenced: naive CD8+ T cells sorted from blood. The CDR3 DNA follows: TGTGCCAGCAGCTTAGCGGGAGGAGACACAGCTTCCTACGAGCAGTACTTC. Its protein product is CASSLAGGDTASYEQYF.